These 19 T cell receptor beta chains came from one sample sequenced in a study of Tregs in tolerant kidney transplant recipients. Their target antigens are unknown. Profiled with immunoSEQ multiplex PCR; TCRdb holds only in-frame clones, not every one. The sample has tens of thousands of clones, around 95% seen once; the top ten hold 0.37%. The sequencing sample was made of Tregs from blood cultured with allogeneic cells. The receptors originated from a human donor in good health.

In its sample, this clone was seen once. Here the CDR3 DNA reads TGTGCCAGCAGTTACTCGGGCTCCTACGAGCAGTACTTC. Protein: CASSYSGSYEQYF. This sequence joins TRBV6-5 and TRBJ2-7; D unclear. The ends were cut back, 0 bases at V and 0 bases at J, with 3 bases in the middle. From germline, CDR1 is MNHEY and CDR2 SVGAGI. This CDR3 comprises 13 residues.

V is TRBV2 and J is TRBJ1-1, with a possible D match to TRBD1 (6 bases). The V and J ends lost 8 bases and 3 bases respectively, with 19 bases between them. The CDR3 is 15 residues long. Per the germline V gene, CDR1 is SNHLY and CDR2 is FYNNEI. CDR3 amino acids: CASSGGRRRDTEAFF. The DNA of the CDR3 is TGTGCCAGCTCGGGGGGGCGGCGAAGGGACACTGAAGCTTTCTTT.

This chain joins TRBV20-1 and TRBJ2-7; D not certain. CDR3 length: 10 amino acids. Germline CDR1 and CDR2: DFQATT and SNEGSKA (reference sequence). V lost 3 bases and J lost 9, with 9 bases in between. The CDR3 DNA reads TGCAGTGCTAGCACGGTGGGGCAGTACTTC. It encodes CSASTVGQYF.

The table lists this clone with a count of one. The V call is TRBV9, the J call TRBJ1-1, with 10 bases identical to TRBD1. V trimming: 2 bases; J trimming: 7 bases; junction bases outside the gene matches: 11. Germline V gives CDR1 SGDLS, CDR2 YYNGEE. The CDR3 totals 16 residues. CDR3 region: CASSVGLGTGAGEAFF. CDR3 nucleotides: TGTGCCAGCAGCGTGGGGCTCGGGACAGGGGCGGGTGAAGCTTTCTTT.

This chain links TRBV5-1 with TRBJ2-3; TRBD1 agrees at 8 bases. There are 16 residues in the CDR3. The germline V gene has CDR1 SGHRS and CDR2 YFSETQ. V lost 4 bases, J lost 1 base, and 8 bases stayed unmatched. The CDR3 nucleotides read TGCGCCAGCAGCCCCCTTCCGGGACAGGGCACAGATACGCAGTATTTT. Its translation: CASSPLPGQGTDTQYF. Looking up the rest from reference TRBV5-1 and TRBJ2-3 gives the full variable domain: KAGVTQTPRYLIKTRGQQVTLSCSPISGHRSVSWYQQTPGQGLQFLFEYFSETQRNKGNFPGRFSGRQFSNSRSEMNVSTLELGDSALYLCASSPLPGQGTDTQYFGPGTRLTVL.

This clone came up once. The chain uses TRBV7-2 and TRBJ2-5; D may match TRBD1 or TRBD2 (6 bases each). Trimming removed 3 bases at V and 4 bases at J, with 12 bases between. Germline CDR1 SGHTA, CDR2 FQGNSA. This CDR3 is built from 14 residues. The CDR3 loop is CASSLQGRRETQYF. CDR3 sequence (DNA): TGTGCCAGCAGCTTGCAGGGGAGGAGAGAGACCCAGTACTTC.

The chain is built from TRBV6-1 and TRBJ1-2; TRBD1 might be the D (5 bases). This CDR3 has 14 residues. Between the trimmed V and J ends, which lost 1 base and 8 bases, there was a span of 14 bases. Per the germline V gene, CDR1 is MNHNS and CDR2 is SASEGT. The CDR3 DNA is TGTGCCAGCAGTGAAGGTCAGGGAGTATACGGCTACACCTTC. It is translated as CASSEGQGVYGYTF.

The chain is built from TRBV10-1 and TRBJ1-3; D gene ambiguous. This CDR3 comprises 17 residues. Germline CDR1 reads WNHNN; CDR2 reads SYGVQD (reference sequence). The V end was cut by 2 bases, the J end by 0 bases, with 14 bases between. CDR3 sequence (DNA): TGCGCCAGCAGTGAGGTATCCCAGGTCTACTCTGGAAACACCATATATTTT. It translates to CASSEVSQVYSGNTIYF.

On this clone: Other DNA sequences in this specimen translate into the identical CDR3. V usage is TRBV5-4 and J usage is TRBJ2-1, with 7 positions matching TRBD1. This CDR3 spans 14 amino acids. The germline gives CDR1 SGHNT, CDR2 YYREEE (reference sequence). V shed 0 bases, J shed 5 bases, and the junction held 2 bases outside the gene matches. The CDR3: CASSLGDRNNEQFF. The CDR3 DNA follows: TGTGCCAGCAGCTTGGGGGACAGAAACAATGAGCAGTTCTTC.

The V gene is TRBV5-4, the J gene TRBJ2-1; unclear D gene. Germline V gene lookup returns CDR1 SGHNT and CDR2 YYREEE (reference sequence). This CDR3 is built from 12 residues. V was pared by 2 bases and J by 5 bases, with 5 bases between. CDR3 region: CASSLRHNEQFF. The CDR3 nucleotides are TGTGCCAGCAGCTTACGGCACAATGAGCAGTTCTTC.

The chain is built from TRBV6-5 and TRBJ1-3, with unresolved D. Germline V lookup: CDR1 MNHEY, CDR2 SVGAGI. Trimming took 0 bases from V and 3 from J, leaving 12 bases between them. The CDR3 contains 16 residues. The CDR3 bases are TGTGCCAGCAGTTACTCAACGCCCGGATATGGAAACACCATATATTTT. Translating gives CASSYSTPGYGNTIYF.

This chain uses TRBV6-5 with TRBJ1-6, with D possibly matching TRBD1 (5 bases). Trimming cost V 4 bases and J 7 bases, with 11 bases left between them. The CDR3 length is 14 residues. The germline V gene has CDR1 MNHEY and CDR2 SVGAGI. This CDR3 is CASSWGSQNSPLHF. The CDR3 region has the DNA TGTGCCAGCAGTTGGGGCTCCCAAAATTCACCCCTCCACTTT.

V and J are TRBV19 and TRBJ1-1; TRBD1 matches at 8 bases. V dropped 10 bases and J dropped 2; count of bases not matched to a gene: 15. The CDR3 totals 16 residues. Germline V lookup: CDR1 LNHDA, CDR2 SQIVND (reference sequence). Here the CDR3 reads CATRKGQGALNTEAFF. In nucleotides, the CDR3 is TGTGCCACCCGAAAGGGGCAGGGGGCTCTCAACACTGAAGCTTTCTTT.

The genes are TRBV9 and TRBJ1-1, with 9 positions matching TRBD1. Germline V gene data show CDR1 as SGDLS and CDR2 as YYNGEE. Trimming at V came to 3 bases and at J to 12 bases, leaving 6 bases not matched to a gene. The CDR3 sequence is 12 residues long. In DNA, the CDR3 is TGTGCCAGCAGCGCCGGGACAGGGTGGTCTTTCTTT. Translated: CASSAGTGWSFF.

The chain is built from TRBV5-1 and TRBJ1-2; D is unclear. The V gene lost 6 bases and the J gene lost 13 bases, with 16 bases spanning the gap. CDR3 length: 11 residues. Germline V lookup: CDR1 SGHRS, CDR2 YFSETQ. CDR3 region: CASKLWGDPTF. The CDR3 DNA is TGCGCCAGCAAGCTCTGGGGAGACCCCACCTTC.

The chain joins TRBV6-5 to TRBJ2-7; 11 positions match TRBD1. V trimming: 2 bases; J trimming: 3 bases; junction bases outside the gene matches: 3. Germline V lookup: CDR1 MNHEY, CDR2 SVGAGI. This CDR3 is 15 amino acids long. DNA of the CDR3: TGTGCCAGCAGTTACGGGACAGGGGGGGGCTACGAGCAGTACTTC. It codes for CASSYGTGGGYEQYF.

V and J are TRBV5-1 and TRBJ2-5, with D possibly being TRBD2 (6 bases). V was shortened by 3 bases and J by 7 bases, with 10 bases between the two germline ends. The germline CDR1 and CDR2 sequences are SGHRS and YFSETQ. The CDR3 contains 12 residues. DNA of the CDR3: TGCGCCAGCAGCTATGTGGGGGGGACCCAGTACTTC. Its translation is CASSYVGGTQYF.

In DNA form, the CDR3 reads TGTGCCAGCAGCTTACTCCAGGGGGCCCTGAGTGTGAAGTACTTC. Its protein is CASSLLQGALSVKYF. The chain recombines TRBV11-2 with TRBJ2-7; the match to TRBD1 covers 8 bases. V lost 2 bases, J lost 11 bases, and 14 bases stayed unmatched. The CDR3 sequence is 15 residues long. CDR1 is SGHAT and CDR2 is FQNNGV in the germline V gene.

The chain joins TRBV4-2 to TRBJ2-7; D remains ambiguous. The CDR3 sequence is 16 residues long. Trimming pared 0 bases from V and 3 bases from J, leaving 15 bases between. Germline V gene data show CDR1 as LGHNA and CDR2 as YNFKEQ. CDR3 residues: CASSQESELTYYEQYF. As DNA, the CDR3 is TGTGCCAGCAGCCAAGAATCAGAACTGACTTACTACGAGCAGTACTTC.